This TCR beta chain was captured by sequencing in a study of blood T cell repertoires in COVID-19. Study-level information: Some COVID-19 samples were acute and others convalescent; all came from the United States, Italy and Spain. PBMCs, B-cell-depleted T cells, or T cells were the source of the cDNA or gDNA that made up the material.

Trimming took 1 base from V and 2 from J, leaving 18 bases between them. Germline-derived CDR1 and CDR2 are MGHRA and YSYEKL. The CDR3 loop spans 18 amino acids. Original processing notes: By means of reference gene primer amplification, nucleated cell counts were estimated. Repertoires were generated with immunoSEQ multiplex PCR, while TCRdb's copy carries only in-frame clones and drops some. The V and J calls and clone size come from that table; D and trimming were worked out from the DNA. The data contain over 70,000 clones, more than 75% of them singletons. The sequenced material came from peripheral blood. The chain employs TRBV4-1 and TRBJ1-5; no firm D call. The receptor comes from a man aged 60-69 years with acute or convalescent COVID-19. The CDR3: CASSQGNLRAYGNQPQHF. The CDR3 DNA follows: TGCGCCAGCAGCCAAGGGAATTTGCGGGCTTATGGCAATCAGCCCCAGCATTTT.